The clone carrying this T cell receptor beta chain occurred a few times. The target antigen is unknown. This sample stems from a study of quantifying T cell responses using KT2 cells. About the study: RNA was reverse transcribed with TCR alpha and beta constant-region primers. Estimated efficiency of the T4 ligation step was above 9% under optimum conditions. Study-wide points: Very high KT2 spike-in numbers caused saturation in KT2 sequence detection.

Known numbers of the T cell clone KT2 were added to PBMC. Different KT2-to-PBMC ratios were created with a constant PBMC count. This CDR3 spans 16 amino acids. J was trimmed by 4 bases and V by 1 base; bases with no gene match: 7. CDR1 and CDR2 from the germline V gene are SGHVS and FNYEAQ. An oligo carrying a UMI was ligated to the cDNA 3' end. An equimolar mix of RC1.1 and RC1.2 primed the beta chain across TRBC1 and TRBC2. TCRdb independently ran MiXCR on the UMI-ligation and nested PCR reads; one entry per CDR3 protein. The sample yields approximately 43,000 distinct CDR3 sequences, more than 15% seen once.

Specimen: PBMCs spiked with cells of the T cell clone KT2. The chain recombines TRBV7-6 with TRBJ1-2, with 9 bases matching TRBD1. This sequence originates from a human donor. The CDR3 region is CASSLGEGQGRYGYTF. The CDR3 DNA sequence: TGTGCCAGCAGCTTAGGAGAGGGACAGGGCCGCTATGGCTACACCTTC.